Sequencing of this T cell receptor (beta chain) was carried out in a study of cytomegalovirus exposure and HLA in healthy donors. As concerns this clone: The antigen remains unidentified.

Broader study findings: Indistinguishable V segments such as TRBV6-2 and TRBV6-3 were excluded. When analyzed later, a missense DCLRE1C variant was found to be linked to TCR beta V- and J-gene trimming.

Primers: 60 Vbeta forward and 13 Jbeta reverse. The repertoire was sequenced with immunoSEQ multiplex PCR; TCRdb's copy has only in-frame clones and lacks some. The sample carries about 190,000 clones, about four fifths recorded once. This CDR3 is built from 16 residues. Trimming left V 0 bases short and J 1 base short, with 12 bases between. Germline V lookup: CDR1 SGHRS, CDR2 YFSETQ. The rearrangement links TRBV5-1 to TRBJ2-3; the D is unclear. The TCR was taken from a woman in her 50s in good health and CMV-seropositive. Material for sequencing was PBMCs. The CDR3 reads CASSLVVAGGTDTQYF. The CDR3 region has the DNA TGCGCCAGCAGCTTGGTGGTAGCCGGTGGCACAGATACGCAGTATTTT. The full variable domain, its missing parts supplied by reference TRBV5-1 and TRBJ2-3, is KAGVTQTPRYLIKTRGQQVTLSCSPISGHRSVSWYQQTPGQGLQFLFEYFSETQRNKGNFPGRFSGRQFSNSRSEMNVSTLELGDSALYLCASSLVVAGGTDTQYFGPGTRLTVL.